Following are 9 T cell receptor beta chains from one sample sequenced in a study of cytomegalovirus exposure and HLA in healthy donors. It was with 60 Vbeta and 13 Jbeta primers that the PCR ran. Clones were sequenced by immunoSEQ multiplex PCR, and TCRdb holds only the in-frame ones, with some missing. The data contain 200,000 to 250,000 clones, roughly 83% of them singletons. Sequencing input: PBMCs. These receptors all stem from a girl between 5 and 17 years old in good health and CMV-seronegative.

This chain uses TRBV19 with TRBJ2-7; the match to TRBD2 covers 11 bases. The CDR3 covers 15 residues. CDR1 is LNHDA and CDR2 is SQIVND in the germline V gene (reference sequence). V was clipped by 3 bases and J by 2 bases; unmatched bases: 3. CDR3 DNA sequence: TGTGCCAGTAGTATCCTAGCGGGAGGCACCTACGAGCAGTACTTC. Its translation is CASSILAGGTYEQYF.

The genes are TRBV19 and TRBJ2-7, with D possibly TRBD1 on 5 matching bases. The CDR3 spans 16 residues. Germline lookup yields CDR1 LNHDA and CDR2 SQIVND (reference sequence). Trimming removed 3 bases at V and 5 bases at J, with 20 bases between. This chain's CDR3 is CASSMSWQGRINEQYF. The DNA of the CDR3 is TGTGCCAGTAGTATGTCTTGGCAGGGAAGGATTAACGAGCAGTACTTC.

The chain's CDR3 is CASRGQGDDTQYF. CDR3 sequence (DNA): TGTGCCAGCAGGGGACAGGGTGATGATACGCAGTATTTT. The V call is TRBV2, the J call TRBJ2-3, with 9 bases that match TRBD1. The CDR3 loop spans 13 amino acids. CDR1 and CDR2 from the germline V gene are SNHLY and FYNNEI. V gave up 6 bases and J gave up 6 bases; unmatched junction bases: 4.

The sample holds one count of this clone. The J gene is TRBJ1-5, the V gene TRBV27; 10 nucleotides line up with TRBD1. The J segment lost 2 bases and the V segment lost 5 bases, leaving 3 bases of the junction unmatched. The CDR3 length is 15 residues. Germline-derived CDR1 and CDR2 are MNHEY and SMNVEV (reference sequence). The DNA for the CDR3 is TGTGCCAGCAGTCAAGGGACAGGGGGCAATCAGCCCCAGCATTTT. Translated, it gives CASSQGTGGNQPQHF.

In DNA form, the CDR3 reads TGTGCCAGCAGCTTAAGCCCGGGTCAAAACATTCAGTACTTC. This sequence encodes CASSLSPGQNIQYF. V gene TRBV7-3 combines with J gene TRBJ2-4; unclear D gene. CDR3 size: 14 residues. The V gene lost 1 base and the J gene lost 5 bases, with 9 bases spanning the gap. Germline CDR1 and CDR2: SGHTA and FQGTGA.

V usage is TRBV19 and J usage is TRBJ1-4; maybe TRBD1 (6 bases). This CDR3 is 14 amino acids long. CDR1 is LNHDA and CDR2 is SQIVND in the germline V gene (reference sequence). With 6 bases removed from V and 6 bases from J, the gap between germline ends came to 14 bases. The DNA of the CDR3 is TGTGCCAGTAGACAGGGTGAACTCTATGAAAAACTGTTTTTT. Its protein product is CASRQGELYEKLFF.

This clone has more than one count but fewer than ten. The rearrangement joins TRBV4-3 to TRBJ2-5; no clear D. CDR1 is LGHNA, CDR2 YSLEER, per germline. Trimming removed 0 bases at V and 5 bases at J, with 7 bases between. This CDR3 spans 13 amino acids. The CDR3 is CASSQDFGETQYF. The CDR3 nucleotides are TGCGCCAGCAGCCAAGATTTCGGGGAGACCCAGTACTTC.

V gene TRBV7-8 combines with J gene TRBJ2-5, with 10 bases that match TRBD2. The CDR3 sequence is 15 residues long. Germline CDR1 and CDR2: SGHVS and FQNEAQ. J lost 9 bases, V lost 6 bases, and 13 bases had no gene match. The CDR3 nucleotides are TGTGCCAGCAGTTATCTAGCGGGGGACATTATTTCCCAGTACTTC. Amino acids: CASSYLAGDIISQYF.

The chain carries TRBV7-2 and TRBJ1-2; D gene uncertain. Trimming shortened V by 11 bases and J by 4 bases, and 20 bases separated the two germline ends. CDR3 size: 14 residues. Per the germline V gene, CDR1 is SGHTA and CDR2 is FQGNSA. The CDR3 reads CAVSEGSLSYGYTF. CDR3 DNA: TGTGCCGTCAGCGAGGGTTCCCTCTCCTATGGCTACACCTTC. Supplemented by reference TRBV7-2 and TRBJ1-2, the full variable domain reads GAGVSQSPSNKVTEKGKDVELRCDPISGHTALYWYRQSLGQGLEFLIYFQGNSAPDKSGLPSDRFSAERTGGSVSTLTIQRTQQEDSAVYLCAVSEGSLSYGYTFGSGTRLTVV.